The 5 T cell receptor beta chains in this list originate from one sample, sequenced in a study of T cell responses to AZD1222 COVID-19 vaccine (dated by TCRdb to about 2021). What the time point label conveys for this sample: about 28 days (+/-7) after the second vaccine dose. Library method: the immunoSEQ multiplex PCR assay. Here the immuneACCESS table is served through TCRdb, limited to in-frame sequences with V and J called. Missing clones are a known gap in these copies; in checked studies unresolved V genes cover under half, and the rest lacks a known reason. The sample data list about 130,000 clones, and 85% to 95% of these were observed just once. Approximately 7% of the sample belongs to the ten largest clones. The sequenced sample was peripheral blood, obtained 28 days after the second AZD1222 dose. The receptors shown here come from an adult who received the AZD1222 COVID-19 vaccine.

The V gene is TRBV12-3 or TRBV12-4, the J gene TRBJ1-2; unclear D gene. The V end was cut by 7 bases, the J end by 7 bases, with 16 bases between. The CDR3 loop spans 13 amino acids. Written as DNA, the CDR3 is TGTGCCAGCACCAAAGGGTGGGAGCGTGGCTACACCTTC. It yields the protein CASTKGWERGYTF.

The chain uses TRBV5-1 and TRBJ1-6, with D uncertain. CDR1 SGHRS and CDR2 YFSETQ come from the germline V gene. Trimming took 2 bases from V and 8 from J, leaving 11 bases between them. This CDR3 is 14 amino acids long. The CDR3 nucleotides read TGCGCCAGCAGCTTACTATACATTGATTCACCCCTCCACTTT. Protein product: CASSLLYIDSPLHF.

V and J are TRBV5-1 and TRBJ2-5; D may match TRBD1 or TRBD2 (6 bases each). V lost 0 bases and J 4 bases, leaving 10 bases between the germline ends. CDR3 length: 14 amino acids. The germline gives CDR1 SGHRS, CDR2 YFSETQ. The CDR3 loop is CASSLVGGGETQYF. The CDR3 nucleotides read TGCGCCAGCAGCTTGGTCGGAGGGGGAGAGACCCAGTACTTC. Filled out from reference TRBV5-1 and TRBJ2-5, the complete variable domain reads KAGVTQTPRYLIKTRGQQVTLSCSPISGHRSVSWYQQTPGQGLQFLFEYFSETQRNKGNFPGRFSGRQFSNSRSEMNVSTLELGDSALYLCASSLVGGGETQYFGPGTRLLVL.

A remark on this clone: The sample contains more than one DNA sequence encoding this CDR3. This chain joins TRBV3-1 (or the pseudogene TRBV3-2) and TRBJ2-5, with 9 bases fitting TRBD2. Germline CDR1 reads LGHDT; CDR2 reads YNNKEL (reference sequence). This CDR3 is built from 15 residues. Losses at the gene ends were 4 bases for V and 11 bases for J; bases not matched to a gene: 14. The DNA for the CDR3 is TGTGCCAGCAGCCCTCTGGCGGGGGGGCCCGGGGGGCAGTACTTC. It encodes CASSPLAGGPGGQYF.

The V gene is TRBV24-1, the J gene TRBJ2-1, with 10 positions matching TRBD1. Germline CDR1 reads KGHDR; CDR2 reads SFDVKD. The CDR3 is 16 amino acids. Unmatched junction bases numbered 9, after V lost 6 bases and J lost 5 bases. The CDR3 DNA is TGTGCCACCAGTAGGGGGGACAGGGGTCTGGACAATGAGCAGTTCTTC. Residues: CATSRGDRGLDNEQFF.